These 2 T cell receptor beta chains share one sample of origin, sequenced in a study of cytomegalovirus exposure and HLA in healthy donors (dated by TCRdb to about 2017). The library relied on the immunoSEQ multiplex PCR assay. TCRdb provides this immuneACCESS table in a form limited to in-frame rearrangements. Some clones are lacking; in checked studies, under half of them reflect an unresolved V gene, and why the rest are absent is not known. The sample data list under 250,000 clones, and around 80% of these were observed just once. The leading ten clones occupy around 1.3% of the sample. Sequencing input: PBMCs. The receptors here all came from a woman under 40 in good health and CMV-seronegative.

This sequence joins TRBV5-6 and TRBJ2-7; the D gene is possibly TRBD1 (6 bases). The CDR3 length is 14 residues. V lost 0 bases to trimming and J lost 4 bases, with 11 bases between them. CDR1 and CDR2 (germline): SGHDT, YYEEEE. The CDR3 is CASSLAGQNYEQYF. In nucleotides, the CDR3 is TGTGCCAGCAGCTTGGCTGGACAGAATTACGAGCAGTACTTC.

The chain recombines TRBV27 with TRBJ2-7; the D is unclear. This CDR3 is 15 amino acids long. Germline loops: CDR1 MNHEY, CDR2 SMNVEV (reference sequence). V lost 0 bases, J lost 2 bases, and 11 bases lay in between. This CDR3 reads CASSLSAERTYEQYF. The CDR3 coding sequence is TGTGCCAGCAGTTTATCGGCCGAGAGGACCTACGAGCAGTACTTC.